This TCR beta chain was retrieved from a study of cytomegalovirus exposure and HLA in healthy donors. Study as a whole: The platform used for the roughly 130 validation repertoires matched that of the roughly 700 first-cohort repertoires, a later analysis reported.

The data were produced by immunoSEQ multiplex PCR, yet TCRdb's version contains in-frame clones alone and is incomplete. The table lists about 160,000 clones, more than 75% of them singletons. General study findings and limits: Cytomegalovirus-associated status was assigned to 150 to 200 TCR beta chains.

Separate from the roughly 700-subject first cohort was the approximately 130-subject validation cohort, to which the donors belonged. This CDR3 is 14 amino acids long. The germline V gene encodes CDR1 MNHEY and CDR2 SVGAGI. The V gene end was trimmed by 6 bases and the J gene end by 3 bases; junction bases not matched to a gene: 4. In the case of this clone: Its antigen is undetermined.

The origin of this receptor is a man younger than 35 in good health and CMV-seronegative. The rearrangement links TRBV6-5 to TRBJ2-5; 10 nucleotides align to TRBD1. The sample was PBMCs. As DNA, the CDR3 is TGTGCCAGCAGAGAGACAGGGGGCGAAGAGACCCAGTACTTC. Translation gives CASRETGGEETQYF.